The present T cell receptor beta chain was sequenced within a study of technical replicates of blood from several donors (dated by TCRdb to between 2016 and 2019). Library construction relied on the immunoSEQ multiplex PCR assay. TCRdb holds this immuneACCESS table with in-frame rearrangements only. Some clones are missing; in checked studies, unresolved V genes explain under half, and the rest has no known cause. A total of some 77,000 clones appear in this sample, 65% to 90% of them only once. Approximately 5% of the sample goes to the ten largest clones. Comment on this clone: The specificity of this receptor is unknown. Germline and junction disagree at one end, which may indicate a read error.

Its CDR3 holds 13 amino acids, cysteine through phenylalanine. Of the read, only the CDR3 DNA is kept; its 39 bases are in frame from base 1. CDR1 and CDR2 (SQVTM, ANQGSEA) derive from the germline V gene. The sequence joins TRBV29-1 to TRBJ1-1; the D region possibly corresponds to TRBD1 (5 bases align). This receptor was taken from a human donor in good health. Some clones in this sample may be carry-over from other donors' samples. Sequenced sample: PBMCs. In nucleotide form, the sequence is TGCAGCGTTGAAGCAGGGCGGAACACTGAAGCTTTCTTC. Translated, it reads CSVEAGRNTEAFF.